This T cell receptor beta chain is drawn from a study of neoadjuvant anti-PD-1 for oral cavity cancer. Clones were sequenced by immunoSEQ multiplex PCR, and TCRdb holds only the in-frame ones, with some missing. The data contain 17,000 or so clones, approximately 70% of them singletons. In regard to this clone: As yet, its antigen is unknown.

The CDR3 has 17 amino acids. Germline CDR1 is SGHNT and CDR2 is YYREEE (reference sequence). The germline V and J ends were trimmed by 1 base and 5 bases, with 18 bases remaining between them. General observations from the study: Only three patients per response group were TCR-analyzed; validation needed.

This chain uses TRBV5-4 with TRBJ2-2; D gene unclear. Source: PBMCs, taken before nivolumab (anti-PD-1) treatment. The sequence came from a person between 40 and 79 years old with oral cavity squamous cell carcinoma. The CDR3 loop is CASSLIYAGDGTGELFF. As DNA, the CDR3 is TGTGCCAGCAGCTTGATTTACGCCGGTGATGGGACCGGGGAGCTGTTTTTT.